Shown below are 9 T cell receptor beta chains from a single sample sequenced in a study of blood T cells in healthy people across ages (dated by TCRdb to about 2015). Library preparation was by 5' RACE. The reads were generated on an Illumina HiSeq 2500. A second PCR of roughly 7 to 11 cycles was performed with a sample-barcoded 5' primer and a J-beta primer mix. TCRdb reran the public reads through fastp at Q25 and MiXCR, keeping productive beta chains. Each entry is one CDR3 protein sequence, shown with its most common DNA and genes. The sample contains more than 800,000 distinct CDR3 sequences, around 45% of them found a single time. Of the sample, approximately 17% falls within the top ten clones. The sample consisted of blood. The receptors originated from a woman aged 55-70 years in good health.

This rearrangement joins TRBV21-1 to TRBJ1-2; TRBD1, the table's D call, lacks a check against the DNA. TRBV21-1 is noted as a pseudogene. The CDR3 has 18 amino acids. The CDR3 DNA sequence: TGTGCCAGCAGCAAAAAAATCCCCCGGGACAGGGGTATCGATGGCTACACCTTC. Amino acid sequence: CASSKKIPRDRGIDGYTF.

The chain couples TRBV20-1 to TRBJ1-5, with D perhaps TRBD1 (5 bases). V was shortened by 2 bases and J by 3 bases, with 8 bases between the two germline ends. Germline V gives CDR1 DFQATT, CDR2 SNEGSKA (reference sequence). The CDR3 has 13 amino acids. CDR3 sequence (DNA): TGCAGTGCTAGATTCAGGGCCAATCAGCCCCAGCATTTT. Its protein is CSARFRANQPQHF.

This clonotype was observed a handful of times. The chain couples TRBV5-1 to TRBJ1-2; D gene ambiguous. V shed 0 bases and J shed 8 bases, with 14 bases lying between them. The CDR3 runs to 14 residues. CDR1 and CDR2 (germline): SGHRS, YFSETQ. The CDR3 is CASSLAVVAEGYTF. The CDR3 DNA follows: TGCGCCAGCAGCTTGGCCGTGGTTGCGGAAGGCTACACCTTC.

The gene calls are TRBV5-1 and TRBJ2-1, with TRBD2 matching over 10 bases. With 2 bases clipped from V and 8 bases from J, the junction kept 7 bases outside the gene matches. Per the germline V gene, CDR1 is SGHRS and CDR2 is YFSETQ. The CDR3 totals 15 residues. This CDR3 is CASSLSSGSFDEQFF. CDR3 coding DNA: TGCGCCAGCAGCTTATCTAGCGGGAGTTTTGATGAGCAGTTCTTC.

This clonotype was recorded a few times. CDR3 region: CASSSRTGNTGANVLTF. The DNA of the CDR3 is TGTGCCAGCAGTTCCCGGACAGGGAACACTGGGGCCAACGTCCTGACTTTC. The gene calls are TRBV6-5 and TRBJ2-6, with 8 nucleotides matching TRBD1. The CDR3 covers 17 residues. Germline-derived CDR1 and CDR2 are MNHEY and SVGAGI. The ends lost 4 bases at V and 2 bases at J; junction bases unmatched: 7.

A word on this clonotype: Relative to the germline gene, one junction end is altered; a read error may explain this. The chain combines TRBV9 with TRBJ2-7, with D perhaps given as TRBD1 or TRBD2 (5 bases each). CDR3 length: 14 amino acids. The germline CDR1 and CDR2 sequences are SGDLS and YYNGEE. The CDR3 sequence is CASGVRGSLYEQYF. In DNA, the CDR3 is TGTGCCAGCGGCGTCCGGGGCTCCTTGTACGAGCAGTACTTC.

This sequence joins TRBV20-1 and TRBJ2-3, with D maybe TRBD1 (5 bases). The germline gives CDR1 DFQATT, CDR2 SNEGSKA (reference sequence). The CDR3 length is 15 residues. V was pared by 4 bases and J by 0 bases, with 14 bases between. CDR3 sequence (DNA): TGCAGTGCTACCCACAGGAGCGAAAGCACAGATACGCAGTATTTT. Amino acids: CSATHRSESTDTQYF.

The chain has TRBV2 and TRBJ2-5, with 7 bases matching TRBD1. This CDR3 contains 16 residues. J lost 5 bases, V lost 3 bases, and 12 bases had no gene match. The germline V gene has CDR1 SNHLY and CDR2 FYNNEI. In nucleotides, the CDR3 is TGTGCCAGCAGTGATTTGGTTAGGGGGCGAAGGGAGACCCAGTACTTC. Protein sequence: CASSDLVRGRRETQYF.

The V call is TRBV9, the J call TRBJ2-3; tentative D call: TRBD1 (6 bases). V lost 1 base and J lost 5, with 11 bases in between. The CDR3 consists of 14 residues. CDR1 is SGDLS and CDR2 is YYNGEE in the germline V gene. The CDR3 DNA follows: TGTGCCAGCAGCGTACGCCAGGGGATAGATACGCAGTATTTT. It encodes CASSVRQGIDTQYF.